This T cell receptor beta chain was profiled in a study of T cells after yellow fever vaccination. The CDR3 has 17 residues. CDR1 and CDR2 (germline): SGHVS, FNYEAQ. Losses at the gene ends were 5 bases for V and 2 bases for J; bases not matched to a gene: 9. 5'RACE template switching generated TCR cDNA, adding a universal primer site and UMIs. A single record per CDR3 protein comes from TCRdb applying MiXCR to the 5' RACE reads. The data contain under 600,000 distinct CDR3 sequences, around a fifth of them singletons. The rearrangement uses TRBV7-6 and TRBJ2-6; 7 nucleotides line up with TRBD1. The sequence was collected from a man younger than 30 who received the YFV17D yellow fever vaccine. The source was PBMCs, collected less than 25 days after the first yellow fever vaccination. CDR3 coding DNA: TGTGCCAGCAGCACCAGGACAGGCTGGGCTGGGGCCAACGTCCTGACTTTC. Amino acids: CASSTRTGWAGANVLTF.